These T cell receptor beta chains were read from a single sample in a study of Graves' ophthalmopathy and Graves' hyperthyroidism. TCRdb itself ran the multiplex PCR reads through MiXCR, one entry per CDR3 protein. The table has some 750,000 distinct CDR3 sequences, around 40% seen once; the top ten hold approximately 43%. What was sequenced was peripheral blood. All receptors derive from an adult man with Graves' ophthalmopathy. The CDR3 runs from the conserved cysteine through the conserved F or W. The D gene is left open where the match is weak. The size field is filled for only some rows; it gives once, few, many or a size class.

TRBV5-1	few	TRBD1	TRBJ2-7	CASSPRRDREDEQYF	TGCGCCAGCAGCCCGCGCCGGGACAGGGAGGACGAGCAGTACTTC
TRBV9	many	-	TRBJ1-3	CASSGRGSGNTIYF	TGTGCCAGCAGTGGGCGAGGCTCTGGAAACACCATATATTTT
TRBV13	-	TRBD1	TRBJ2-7	CASSKKPGGYIDEQYF	TGTGCCAGCAGCAAGAAGCCAGGGGGTTATATTGACGAGCAGTACTTC
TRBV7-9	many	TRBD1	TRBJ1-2	CASSLDRGLYGYTF	TGTGCCAGCAGCTTAGACAGGGGACTCTATGGCTACACCTTC
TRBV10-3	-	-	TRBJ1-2	CASTLLVYYGYTF	TGTGCCAGCACCCTACTGGTTTACTATGGCTACACCTTC
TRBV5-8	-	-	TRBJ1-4	CASSLRQGQGEKLFF	TGTGCCAGCAGCTTGAGGCAGGGACAAGGGGAAAAACTGTTTTTT
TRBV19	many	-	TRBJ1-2	CASRVRGAYGYTF	TGTGCCAGTAGAGTGAGGGGCGCCTATGGCTACACCTTC
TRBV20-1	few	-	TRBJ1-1	CSARDATDMNTEAFF	TGCAGTGCTAGAGATGCGACAGACATGAACACTGAAGCTTTCTTT
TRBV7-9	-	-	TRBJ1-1	CASSLERLGNTEAFF	TGTGCCAGCAGCTTAGAGAGGCTTGGTAACACTGAAGCTTTCTTT
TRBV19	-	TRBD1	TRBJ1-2	CASSQGTGNLYGYTF	TGTGCCAGTAGTCAAGGGACAGGGAATTTATATGGCTACACCTTC
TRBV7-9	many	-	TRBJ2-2	CASSSGPTGELFF	TGTGCCAGCAGCTCAGGGCCTACCGGGGAGCTGTTTTTT
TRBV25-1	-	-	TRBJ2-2	CASSPVYANTGELFF	TGTGCCAGCAGCCCCGTTTACGCGAACACCGGGGAGCTGTTTTTT
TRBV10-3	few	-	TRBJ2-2	CAISESGGNTGELFF	TGTGCCATCAGTGAGTCAGGGGGGAACACCGGGGAGCTGTTTTTT
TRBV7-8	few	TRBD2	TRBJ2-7	CASSLALAGGSYEQYF	TGTGCCAGCAGCTTAGCCCTAGCGGGGGGATCCTACGAGCAGTACTTC
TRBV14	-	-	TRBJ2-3	CASRPRAQYF	TGTGCCAGCAGACCCCGCGCGCAGTATTTT